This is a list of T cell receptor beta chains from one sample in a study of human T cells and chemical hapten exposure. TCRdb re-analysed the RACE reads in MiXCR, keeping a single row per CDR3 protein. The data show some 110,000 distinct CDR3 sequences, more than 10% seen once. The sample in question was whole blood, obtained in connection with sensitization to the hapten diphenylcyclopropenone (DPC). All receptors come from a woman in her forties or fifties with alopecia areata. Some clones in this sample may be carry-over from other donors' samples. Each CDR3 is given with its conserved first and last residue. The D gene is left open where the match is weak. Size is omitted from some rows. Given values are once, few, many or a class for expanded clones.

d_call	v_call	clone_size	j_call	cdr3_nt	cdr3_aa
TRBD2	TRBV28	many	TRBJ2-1	TGTGCCAGCAGTTTAACCAGCGGGGGGCCGAGCTCCTACAATGAGCAGTTCTTC	CASSLTSGGPSSYNEQFF
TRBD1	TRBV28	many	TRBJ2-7	TGTGCCAGCAGTGGGACAGGGGCTAACGAGCAGTACTTC	CASSGTGANEQYF
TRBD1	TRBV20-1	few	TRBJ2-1	TGCAGTGCAACGGGACAGGGGATCGGAAAATCCAATGAGCAGTTCTTC	CSATGQGIGKSNEQFF
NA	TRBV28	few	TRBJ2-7	TGTGCCAGCAGTTTATTTTCTTACGAGCAGTACTTC	CASSLFSYEQYF
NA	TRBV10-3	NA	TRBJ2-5	TGTGCCATCAGTGGACAGCACCAAGAGACCCAGTACTTC	CAISGQHQETQYF
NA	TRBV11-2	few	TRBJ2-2	TGTGCCAGCAGCCCGATCGGGGCCGGGGAGCTGTTTTTT	CASSPIGAGELFF
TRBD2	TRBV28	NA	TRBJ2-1	TGTGCCAGCAGTTTAATAGCGGGCTCCTACAATGAGCAGTTCTTC	CASSLIAGSYNEQFF
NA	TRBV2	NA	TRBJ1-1	TGTGCCAGCAATGACGAGTTGTACACTGAAGCTTTCTTT	CASNDELYTEAFF
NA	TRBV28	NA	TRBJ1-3	TGTGCCAGCAGTTTATGGTCGGGGGGATCCACTGGAAACACCATATATTTT	CASSLWSGGSTGNTIYF
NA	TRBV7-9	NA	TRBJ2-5	TGTGCCAGCCTCTTAGACACACAAGAGACCCAGTACTTC	CASLLDTQETQYF